This T cell receptor beta chain emerged from a study of PD-1 blockade in classical Hodgkin lymphoma. A word on this clone: Its antigen is unknown.

The germline V gene has CDR1 MNHEY and CDR2 SVGAGI. The CDR3 length is 15 residues. V dropped 5 bases and J dropped 1; count of bases not matched to a gene: 7. The study, taken as a whole, reports: In newly diagnosed patients, baseline TCR diversity was reportedly below that of healthy donors. With respect to the repertoire differences, their causes, possibly disease activity or prior therapy, remain undefined.

Repertoires were generated with immunoSEQ multiplex PCR, while TCRdb's copy carries only in-frame clones and drops some. The sample carries around 41,000 clones, around 78% recorded once. All trial patients relapsed after autologous stem cell transplantation. Specimen: peripheral blood mononuclear cells (PBMCs), collected at baseline. The J gene is TRBJ1-2, the V gene TRBV6-5, with TRBD1 identical over 7 bases. This receptor was taken from a human donor with classical Hodgkin lymphoma. For the CDR3, the DNA is TGTGCCAGCAGTGGGAAGACAGGGATTAACTATGGCTACACCTTC. Amino acid sequence: CASSGKTGINYGYTF.